This is a list of T cell receptor beta chains from one sample in a study of Ad26.COV2.S vaccination and SARS-CoV-2 variants. TCRdb's table, derived via immunoSEQ multiplex PCR, lists solely in-frame clones and lacks some. There are around 300,000 clones in the sample; about 87% occur only once, and around 6.4% lies in the top ten. Sequences were derived from peripheral blood, sampled in a trial of Ad26.COV2.S vaccine versus placebo. The receptors shown here come from a person aged 18 to 59 who received the Ad26.COV2.S COVID-19 vaccine or a placebo. Both conserved end residues are part of each CDR3. Fields, in order: clone size, J gene, V gene, D gene, CDR3 DNA, CDR3 protein. A D gene is named only where the DNA matches it firmly. Rows may omit the clone size; those that give it use once, few, many or a size class.

size: once
J: TRBJ1-1
V: TRBV2
D: -
DNA: TGTGCCAGCAGTGAAGGGGGGCCAAGGACTAGGATGAACACTGAAGCTTTCTTT
CDR3: CASSEGGPRTRMNTEAFF

size: few
J: TRBJ1-5
V: TRBV19
D: -
DNA: TGTGCCAGTAGTACTAAGCGGGACCTGCCCCAGCATTTT
CDR3: CASSTKRDLPQHF

size: -
J: TRBJ1-5
V: TRBV7-8
D: -
DNA: TGTGCCAGCAGCCGAGAGGACAGTTTTCAGCCCCAGCATTTT
CDR3: CASSREDSFQPQHF

size: -
J: TRBJ2-1
V: TRBV28
D: -
DNA: TGTGCCAGCAGTACGGGACAGCAGTTCTTC
CDR3: CASSTGQQFF

size: -
J: TRBJ2-7
V: TRBV28
D: TRBD1
DNA: TGTGCCAGCAGTTTGTCCGGGACAGGGGGCGACGAGCAGTACTTC
CDR3: CASSLSGTGGDEQYF

size: once
J: TRBJ2-7
V: TRBV7-2
D: TRBD1
DNA: TGTGCCAGCAGCTCCGGGACAGGGGGTTACGAGCAGTACTTC
CDR3: CASSSGTGGYEQYF

size: -
J: TRBJ1-1
V: TRBV6-5
D: TRBD1
DNA: TGTGCCAGCAGGCCGGGACAGGGGACTGAAGCTTTCTTT
CDR3: CASRPGQGTEAFF

size: -
J: TRBJ1-6
V: TRBV19
D: TRBD1
DNA: TGTGCCAGTAATGTCGGGACAGGGAATTCACCCCTCCACTTT
CDR3: CASNVGTGNSPLHF

size: once
J: TRBJ1-6
V: TRBV6-5
D: TRBD1
DNA: TGTGCCAGCAGTAGAATAGGGACAGACTCACCCCTCCACTTT
CDR3: CASSRIGTDSPLHF

size: -
J: TRBJ2-3
V: TRBV19
D: -
DNA: TGTGCCAGTAGTATTCGTTTTCTGTCTCCCACCGGCACAGATACGCAGTATTTT
CDR3: CASSIRFLSPTGTDTQYF

size: -
J: TRBJ2-2
V: TRBV19
D: TRBD2
DNA: TGTGCCAGTAGTATAGTCTCCGGGGGGGCCGCTGTCGGGGAGCTGTTTTTT
CDR3: CASSIVSGGAAVGELFF

size: -
J: TRBJ1-4
V: TRBV4-3
D: -
DNA: TGCGCCAGCAGCCAAGACGGGCACCTTGCAACTAATGAAAAACTGTTTTTT
CDR3: CASSQDGHLATNEKLFF

size: -
J: TRBJ1-5
V: TRBV27
D: TRBD1
DNA: TGTGCCAGCAGCAACCAAGGACAGGGGAGTCAGCCCCAGCATTTT
CDR3: CASSNQGQGSQPQHF

size: -
J: TRBJ1-5
V: TRBV5-6
D: -
DNA: TGTGCCAGCAGCATCCGCCCCACAGGGTTTGGTCAGCCCCAGCATTTT
CDR3: CASSIRPTGFGQPQHF

size: -
J: TRBJ1-5
V: TRBV6-5
D: -
DNA: TGTGCCAGCAGTTACAGGAATCAGCCCCAGCATTTT
CDR3: CASSYRNQPQHF

size: -
J: TRBJ1-6
V: TRBV19
D: -
DNA: TGTGCCAGTAGTATGAGGGCAGAAAATTCACCCCTCCACTTT
CDR3: CASSMRAENSPLHF

size: -
J: TRBJ1-2
V: TRBV6-5
D: TRBD1
DNA: TGTGCCTGCCGACAGGGTGCGTTCTATGGCTACACCTTC
CDR3: CACRQGAFYGYTF

size: -
J: TRBJ2-3
V: TRBV7-2
D: -
DNA: TGTGCCAGCAGCTTGACAGCGTCGGGCACAGATACGCAGTATTTT
CDR3: CASSLTASGTDTQYF

size: -
J: TRBJ2-3
V: TRBV3-1/TRBV3-2
D: TRBD2
DNA: TGTGCCAGCAGCCAAGTTTGGACTAGCGGGGGGGCCTCGGGCACAGATACGCAGTATTTT
CDR3: CASSQVWTSGGASGTDTQYF

size: -
J: TRBJ1-2
V: TRBV9
D: -
DNA: TGTGCCAGCAGCGCCTGGGGGGGCGCGGGTTATGGCTACACCTTC
CDR3: CASSAWGGAGYGYTF

size: -
J: TRBJ1-5
V: TRBV6-5
D: -
DNA: TGTGCCAGCAGCCAAGATACAGGTATAGGGCCCCAGCATTTT
CDR3: CASSQDTGIGPQHF

size: -
J: TRBJ2-1
V: TRBV12-3/TRBV12-4
D: TRBD1
DNA: TGTGCCAGCAGTTTGACAGGGGGCGATGAGCAGTTCTTC
CDR3: CASSLTGGDEQFF

size: -
J: TRBJ2-1
V: TRBV6-5
D: -
DNA: TGTGCCAGCAGTCAGAGAAATGAGCAGTTCTTC
CDR3: CASSQRNEQFF

size: -
J: TRBJ2-2
V: TRBV6-2/TRBV6-3
D: -
DNA: TGTGCCAGCAGTTACGGCGGGGAGCTGTTTTTT
CDR3: CASSYGGELFF